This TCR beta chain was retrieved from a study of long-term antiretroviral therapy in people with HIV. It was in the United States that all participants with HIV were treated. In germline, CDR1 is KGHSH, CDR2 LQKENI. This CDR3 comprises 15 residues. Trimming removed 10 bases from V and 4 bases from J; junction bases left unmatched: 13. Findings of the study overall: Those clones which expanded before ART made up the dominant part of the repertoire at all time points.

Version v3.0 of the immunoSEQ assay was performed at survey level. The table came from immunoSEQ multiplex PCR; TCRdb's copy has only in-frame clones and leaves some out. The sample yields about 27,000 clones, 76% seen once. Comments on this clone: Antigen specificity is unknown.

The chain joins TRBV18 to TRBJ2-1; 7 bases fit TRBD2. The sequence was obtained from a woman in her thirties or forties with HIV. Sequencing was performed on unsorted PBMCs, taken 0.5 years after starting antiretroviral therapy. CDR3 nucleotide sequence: TGTGCCACTCAACGGGAGGTCCTCAAATACAATGAGCAGTTCTTC. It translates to CATQREVLKYNEQFF.